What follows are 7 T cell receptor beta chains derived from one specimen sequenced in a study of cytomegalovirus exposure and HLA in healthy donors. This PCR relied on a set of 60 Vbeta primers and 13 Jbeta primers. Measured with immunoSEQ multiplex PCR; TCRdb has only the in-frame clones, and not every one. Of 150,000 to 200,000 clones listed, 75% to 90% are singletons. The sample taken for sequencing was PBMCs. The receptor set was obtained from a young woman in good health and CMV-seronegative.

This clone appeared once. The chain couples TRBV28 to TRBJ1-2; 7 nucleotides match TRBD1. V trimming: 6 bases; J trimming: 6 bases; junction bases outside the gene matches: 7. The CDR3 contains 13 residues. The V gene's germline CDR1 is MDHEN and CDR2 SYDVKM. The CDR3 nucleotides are TGTGCCAGCAGGCCTACAGGGGCGGATGGCTACACCTTC. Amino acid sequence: CASRPTGADGYTF.

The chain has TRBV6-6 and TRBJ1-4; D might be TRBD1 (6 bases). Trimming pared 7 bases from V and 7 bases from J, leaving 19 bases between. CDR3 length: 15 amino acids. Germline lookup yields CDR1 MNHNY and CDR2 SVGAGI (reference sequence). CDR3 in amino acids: CASTLIARGSEKLFF. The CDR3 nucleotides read TGTGCCAGCACCCTCATTGCAAGGGGGAGTGAAAAACTGTTTTTT.

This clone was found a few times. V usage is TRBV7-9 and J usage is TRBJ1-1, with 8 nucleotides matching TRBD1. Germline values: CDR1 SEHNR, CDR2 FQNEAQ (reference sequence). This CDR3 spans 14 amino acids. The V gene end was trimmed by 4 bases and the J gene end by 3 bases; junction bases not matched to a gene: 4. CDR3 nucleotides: TGTGCCAGCAGCTCGACAGGGGTTGACACTGAAGCTTTCTTT. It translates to CASSSTGVDTEAFF.

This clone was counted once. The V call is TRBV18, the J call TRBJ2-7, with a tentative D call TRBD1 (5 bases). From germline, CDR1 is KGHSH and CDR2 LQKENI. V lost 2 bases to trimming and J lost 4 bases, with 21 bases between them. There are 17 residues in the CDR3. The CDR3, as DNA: TGTGCCAGCTCACCAAGCATCCCCAGGGCCCCTCTATACGAGCAGTACTTC. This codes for CASSPSIPRAPLYEQYF.

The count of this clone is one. The CDR3 protein is CASSLEGLAGAGPDTQYF. The CDR3 DNA is TGTGCCAGCAGCTTGGAGGGACTAGCGGGAGCTGGCCCAGATACGCAGTATTTT. The chain has TRBV5-4 and TRBJ2-3, with 14 bases fitting TRBD2. The CDR3 runs to 18 residues. CDR1 is SGHNT, CDR2 YYREEE, per germline (reference sequence). Trimming removed 0 bases from V and 4 bases from J; junction bases left unmatched: 7.

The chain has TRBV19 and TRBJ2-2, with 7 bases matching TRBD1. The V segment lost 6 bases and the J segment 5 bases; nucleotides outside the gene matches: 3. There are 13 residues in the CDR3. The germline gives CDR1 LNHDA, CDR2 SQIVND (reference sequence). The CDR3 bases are TGTGCCAGTAGACACAGGGGTACCGGGGAGCTGTTTTTT. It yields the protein CASRHRGTGELFF.

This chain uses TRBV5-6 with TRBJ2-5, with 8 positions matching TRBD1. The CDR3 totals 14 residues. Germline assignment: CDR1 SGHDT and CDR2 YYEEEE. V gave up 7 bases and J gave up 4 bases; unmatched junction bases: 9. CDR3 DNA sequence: TGTGCCAGCGGAGTAAACAGGGGGAGAGAGACCCAGTACTTC. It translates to CASGVNRGRETQYF.